Here is one TCR beta chain with its context. This sample was taken from a study of blood T cell repertoires in COVID-19. In the study overall: Samples of COVID-19 (acute and convalescent) were obtained from the United States, Italy and Spain. Sources were T cells, B-cell-depleted T cells, or PBMCs; the material itself was cDNA or gDNA.

Per the germline V gene, CDR1 is MNHEY and CDR2 is SVGEGT. The CDR3 totals 16 residues. Trimming removed 6 bases at V and 5 bases at J, with 21 bases between. Authors' data handling: Amplification from reference gene primers served as the basis for estimated nucleated cell counts. Using immunoSEQ multiplex PCR, the repertoire was profiled, and TCRdb retains in-frame clones only, with some absent. Clonal size and the V and J genes are those of that table, whereas D and trimming came from the DNA. The repertoire holds fewer than 350,000 clones, with around 87% as singletons. This chain joins TRBV6-2 or TRBV6-3 and TRBJ2-3; D perhaps matches TRBD2 (6 bases). The material sequenced was peripheral blood. The sequence was obtained from a woman aged 50 to 60 who had recovered from COVID-19. The CDR3 spells CASSSYYGSGGDTQYF. CDR3 sequence (DNA): TGTGCCAGCAGCTCTTACTACGGGAGTGGGGGAGATACGCAGTATTTT.